The clone carrying this TCR beta chain was seen at least ten times. Germline loops: CDR1 SEHNR, CDR2 FQNEAQ (reference sequence). J was trimmed by 3 bases and V by 2 bases; bases with no gene match: 3. The CDR3 is 15 residues long. TCRdb reanalysed the 5' RACE reads using MiXCR and keeps one entry per CDR3 protein. The sample has approximately 26,000 distinct CDR3 sequences; 2% to 2.5% are singletons. These data originate in a study of neurological immune-mediated disorders. The receptor was isolated from a woman between 45 and 60 years old with multiple sclerosis. The sequencing input was PBMCs. This chain connects TRBV7-9 to TRBJ2-1, with 8 bases lining up with TRBD1. CDR3 residues: CASSLYGTGYNEQFF. The CDR3 DNA reads TGTGCCAGCAGCTTATATGGGACAGGCTACAATGAGCAGTTCTTC.